This paragraph covers one TCR beta chain sequence. In germline, CDR1 is SGHRS, CDR2 YFSETQ. The CDR3 covers 14 residues. V was pared by 0 bases and J by 1 base, with 7 bases between. This specimen comes from a study of blood T cell repertoires in COVID-19. About the research overall: Acute and convalescent COVID-19 samples came from the United States, Italy and Spain. The analysed material was cDNA or gDNA that came from T cells, B-cell-depleted T cells, or PBMCs.

Authors' processing steps: Reference gene primer amplification yielded estimated nucleated cell counts. Method: immunoSEQ multiplex PCR; TCRdb's copy keeps in-frame clones and lacks some. D and trimming were read from the DNA, whereas the V and J calls and clone size are those reported in that table. The data show fewer than 150,000 clones, 87% seen once. This receptor was identified in a woman between 55 and 75 years old with acute or convalescent COVID-19. The sequenced sample consisted of peripheral blood. The V call is TRBV5-1, the J call TRBJ1-2; D is unresolved. CDR3 DNA sequence: TGCGCCAGCAGCTTGGATGTTAATAACTATGGCTACACCTTC. Its protein product is CASSLDVNNYGYTF.